What follows is one T cell receptor beta chain and its context. Its antigen remains unknown. The V segment lost 8 bases and the J segment 0 bases; nucleotides outside the gene matches: 8. The CDR3 has 15 residues. Germline CDR1 is WNHNN and CDR2 is SYGVQD (reference sequence). Assay: immunoSEQ multiplex PCR; the TCRdb copy retains only in-frame clones and omits some. The sample shows about 110,000 clones, about 90% of them seen only once. The sample originates from a study of T cell responses to AZD1222 COVID-19 vaccine. Notes on the study in general: Seropositive status at baseline applied to only 6 or 7 AZD1222 recipients.

The material was peripheral blood, obtained on day 0 of AZD1222 vaccination. The clonotype was recovered from an adult in good health. The chain employs TRBV10-1 and TRBJ2-7; TRBD1 matches 9 bases. The CDR3 sequence: CASGTGQGNSYEQYF. DNA of the CDR3: TGCGCCAGCGGAACCGGACAGGGGAACTCCTACGAGCAGTACTTC.